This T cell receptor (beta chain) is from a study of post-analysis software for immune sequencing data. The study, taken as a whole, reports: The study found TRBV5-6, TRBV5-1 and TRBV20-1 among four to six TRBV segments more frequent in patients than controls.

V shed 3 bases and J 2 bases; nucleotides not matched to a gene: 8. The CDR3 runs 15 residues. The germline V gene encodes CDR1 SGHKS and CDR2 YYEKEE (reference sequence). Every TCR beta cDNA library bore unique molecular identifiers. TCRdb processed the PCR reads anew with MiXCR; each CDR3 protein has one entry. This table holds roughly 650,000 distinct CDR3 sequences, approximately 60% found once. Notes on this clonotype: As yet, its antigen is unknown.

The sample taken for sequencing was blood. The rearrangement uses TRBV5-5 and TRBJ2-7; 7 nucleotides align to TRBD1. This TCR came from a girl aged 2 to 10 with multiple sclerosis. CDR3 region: CASSWAVDRAYEQYF. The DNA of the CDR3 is TGTGCCAGCAGCTGGGCCGTTGACAGGGCCTACGAGCAGTACTTC.